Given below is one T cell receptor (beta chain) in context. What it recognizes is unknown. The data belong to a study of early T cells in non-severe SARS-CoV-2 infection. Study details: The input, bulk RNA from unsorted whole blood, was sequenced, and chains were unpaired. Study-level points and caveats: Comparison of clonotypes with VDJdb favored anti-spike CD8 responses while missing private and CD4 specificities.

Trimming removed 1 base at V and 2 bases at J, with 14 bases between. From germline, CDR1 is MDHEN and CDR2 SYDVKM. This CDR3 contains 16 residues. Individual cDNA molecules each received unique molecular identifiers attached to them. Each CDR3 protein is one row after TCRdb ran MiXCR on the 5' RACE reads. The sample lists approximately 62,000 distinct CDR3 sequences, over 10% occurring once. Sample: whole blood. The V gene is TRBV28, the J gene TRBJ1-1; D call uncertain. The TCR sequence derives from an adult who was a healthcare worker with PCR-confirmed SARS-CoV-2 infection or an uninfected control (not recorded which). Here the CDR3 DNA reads TGTGCCAGCAGTTTATCTCGGGGATTCCCTAACACTGAAGCTTTCTTT. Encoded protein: CASSLSRGFPNTEAFF.